A selection of T cell receptor beta chains follows, all from one sample in a study of T cell repertoires in cytomegalovirus infection. TCRdb itself ran the reads through MiXCR, one entry per CDR3 protein. The sample contains under 200,000 distinct CDR3 sequences, approximately 9.7% of which appear only once. The material sequenced was PBMCs. These receptor sequences come from a human donor in good health (CMV status not recorded). Some clones in this sample may be carry-over from other donors' samples. CDR3s include the opening cysteine and the closing phenylalanine or tryptophan. The D gene is left open where the match is weak. Where a row states a size, it is once, few, many or the class of an expanded clone; other rows omit it.

V gene,clone size,J gene,D gene,CDR3 protein,CDR3 DNA
TRBV7-2,NA,TRBJ1-1,TRBD1,CASVPRGTEAFF,TGTGCCAGCGTACCCAGGGGGACTGAAGCTTTCTTT
TRBV2,many,TRBJ2-1,NA,CASSAVGYNEQFF,TGTGCCAGCAGTGCGGTAGGGTACAATGAGCAGTTCTTC
TRBV7-8,many,TRBJ2-5,NA,CASSLYTPPGSREETQYF,TGTGCCAGCAGCTTATACACCCCCCCCGGCTCCCGAGAGGAGACCCAGTACTTC
TRBV28,many,TRBJ2-3,TRBD2,CASSQRGILGYTQYF,TGTGCCAGCAGCCAGCGGGGGATCCTCGGATATACGCAGTATTTT
TRBV28,few,TRBJ2-1,NA,CASSSRTGVNEQFF,TGTGCCAGCAGTTCTCGAACGGGAGTCAATGAGCAGTTCTTC
TRBV7-2,few,TRBJ2-1,NA,CASSLKLAPPEQFF,TGTGCCAGCAGCTTAAAACTAGCACCGCCAGAACAGTTCTTC
TRBV12-3/TRBV12-4,many,TRBJ2-7,TRBD2,CASSPGGTDEQYF,TGTGCCAGCAGCCCGGGGGGGACGGACGAGCAGTACTTC
TRBV2,NA,TRBJ2-1,NA,CASRKSYNEQFF,TGTGCCAGTAGAAAGTCCTACAATGAGCAGTTCTTC
TRBV20-1,NA,TRBJ2-1,TRBD2,CSVPMGSGGASGNEQFF,TGCAGTGTTCCCATGGGGAGCGGGGGGGCCTCAGGCAATGAGCAGTTCTTC
TRBV12-3/TRBV12-4,many,TRBJ1-1,NA,CASSLGEGRGTEAFF,TGTGCCAGCAGTTTAGGGGAGGGTAGGGGCACTGAAGCTTTCTTT
TRBV27,many,TRBJ2-3,NA,CASTRGGTYTDTQYF,TGTGCCAGCACCCGAGGGGGGACCTACACAGATACGCAGTATTTT
TRBV7-8,many,TRBJ1-2,TRBD1,CASSLPAGGSGYTF,TGTGCCAGCAGCTTACCGGCAGGGGGCAGTGGCTACACCTTC
TRBV6-2/TRBV6-3,few,TRBJ2-2,TRBD2,CASTRLAGVGAGELFF,TGTGCCAGCACGAGACTAGCGGGAGTAGGGGCCGGGGAGCTGTTTTTT
TRBV7-2,many,TRBJ2-1,TRBD2,CASSFGLAVYNEQFF,TGTGCCAGCAGCTTTGGACTAGCGGTATACAATGAGCAGTTCTTC
TRBV7-2,many,TRBJ1-2,NA,CASSLDTGFYGYTF,TGTGCCAGCAGCTTAGACACAGGATTCTATGGCTACACCTTC